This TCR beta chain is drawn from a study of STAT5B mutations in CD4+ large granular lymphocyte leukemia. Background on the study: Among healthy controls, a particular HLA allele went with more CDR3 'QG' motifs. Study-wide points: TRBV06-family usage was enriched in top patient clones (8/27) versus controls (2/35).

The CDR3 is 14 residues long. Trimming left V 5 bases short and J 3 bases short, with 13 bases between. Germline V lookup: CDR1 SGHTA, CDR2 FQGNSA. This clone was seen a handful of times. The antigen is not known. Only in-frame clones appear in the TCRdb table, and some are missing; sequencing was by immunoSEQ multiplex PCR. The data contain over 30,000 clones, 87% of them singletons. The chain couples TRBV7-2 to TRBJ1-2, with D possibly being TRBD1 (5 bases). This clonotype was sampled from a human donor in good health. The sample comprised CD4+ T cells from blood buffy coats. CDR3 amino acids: CASSRSGRDYGYTF. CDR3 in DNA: TGTGCCAGCAGCCGGTCAGGGAGGGACTATGGCTACACCTTC.